The 3 T cell receptor beta chains below all came from one sample that was sequenced in a study of tumor-infiltrating lymphocytes in localized non-small cell lung cancer. The protocol was immunoSEQ multiplex PCR, while the TCRdb copy is restricted to in-frame clones and leaves out a portion. The sample carries 16,000 or so clones, approximately 80% recorded once. The specimen was lung tumor tissue. The source of these receptors is a human donor with non-small cell lung cancer.

The rearrangement links TRBV18 to TRBJ2-7; possibly TRBD2 for D (7 bases). Per the germline V gene, CDR1 is KGHSH and CDR2 is LQKENI. Trimming stripped 6 bases from V and 2 bases from J, with 17 bases between. The length of the CDR3 is 15 residues. CDR3 in DNA: TGTGCCAGCTCTCCGGGTAGGGGGGGGCCCTACGAGCAGTACTTC. It encodes CASSPGRGGPYEQYF.

The V call is TRBV5-1, the J call TRBJ2-1, with D perhaps matching TRBD1 (5 bases). V shed 1 base and J shed 3 bases, with 11 bases lying between them. Germline V gene sequence: CDR1 SGHRS, CDR2 YFSETQ. The CDR3 is made up of 15 amino acids. CDR3 DNA sequence: TGCGCCAGCAGCTTGAACCCAGGGAACTACAATGAGCAGTTCTTC. Amino acids: CASSLNPGNYNEQFF. Looking up the rest from reference TRBV5-1 and TRBJ2-1 gives the full variable domain: KAGVTQTPRYLIKTRGQQVTLSCSPISGHRSVSWYQQTPGQGLQFLFEYFSETQRNKGNFPGRFSGRQFSNSRSEMNVSTLELGDSALYLCASSLNPGNYNEQFFGPGTRLTVL.

This chain joins TRBV10-3 and TRBJ1-2, with no clear D. This CDR3 region has 14 residues. Trimming removed 4 bases at V and 0 bases at J, with 9 bases between. CDR1 and CDR2 from the germline V gene are ENHRY and SYGVKD. The CDR3 region has the DNA TGTGCCATCAGTGCTCTTCCAACTAACTATGGCTACACCTTC. Protein sequence: CAISALPTNYGYTF.